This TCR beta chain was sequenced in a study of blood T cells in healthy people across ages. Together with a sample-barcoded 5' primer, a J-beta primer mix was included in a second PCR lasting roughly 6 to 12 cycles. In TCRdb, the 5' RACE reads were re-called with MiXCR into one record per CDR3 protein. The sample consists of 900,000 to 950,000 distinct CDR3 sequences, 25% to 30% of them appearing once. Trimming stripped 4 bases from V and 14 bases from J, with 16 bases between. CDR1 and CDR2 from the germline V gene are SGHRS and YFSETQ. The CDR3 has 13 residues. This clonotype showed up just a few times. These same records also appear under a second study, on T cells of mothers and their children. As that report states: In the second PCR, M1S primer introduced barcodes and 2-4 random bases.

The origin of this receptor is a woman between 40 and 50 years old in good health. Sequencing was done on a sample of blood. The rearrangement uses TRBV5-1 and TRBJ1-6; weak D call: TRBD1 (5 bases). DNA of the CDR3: TGCGCCAGCAGCCCGGGGGACGGAGGAACCCTCCACTTT. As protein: CASSPGDGGTLHF.